This T cell receptor (beta chain) appears in the sequencing data of a study of OX40 agonist ivuxolimab in advanced cancers. The wider study: Those treated in dose escalation had hepatocellular carcinoma, melanoma, renal cell cancer or head and neck cancer.

Germline V gene lookup returns CDR1 GTSNPN and CDR2 SVGIG (reference sequence). With 0 bases clipped from V and 5 bases from J, the junction kept 7 bases outside the gene matches. The CDR3 runs 15 residues. Clones were sequenced by immunoSEQ multiplex PCR, and TCRdb holds only the in-frame ones, with some missing. Among approximately 90,000 clones, around 87% were seen once, and the ten largest hold roughly 4%. This clone occurred once. The gene calls are TRBV30 and TRBJ2-5, with 9 bases that match TRBD1. The sample in question was CD4+ or CD8+ T cells sorted from blood, obtained in a trial of the OX40 agonist ivuxolimab. This TCR was recovered from an adult with an advanced solid tumor such as melanoma, head and neck, liver or kidney cancer. The CDR3 reads CAWSVTTGGGETQYF. In DNA, the CDR3 is TGTGCCTGGAGTGTCACGACAGGGGGAGGCGAGACCCAGTACTTC.